Included here is one TCR beta chain sequence, with context. The germline V gene encodes CDR1 SGHTA and CDR2 FQGNSA. The J segment lost 3 bases and the V segment lost 7 bases, leaving 2 bases of the junction unmatched. CDR3 length: 12 amino acids. 60 Vbeta and 13 Jbeta primers were used in PCR. Assay used: immunoSEQ multiplex PCR; TCRdb lists only in-frame clones, some missing. The data hold 45,000 to 65,000 clones, with roughly 85% observed a single time. The data belong to a study of cytomegalovirus exposure and HLA in healthy donors. Sequenced input: PBMCs. The origin of this receptor is a woman in her late teens or twenties in good health and CMV-seronegative. V gene TRBV7-2 combines with J gene TRBJ1-2; 7 nucleotides line up with TRBD1. Written as DNA, the CDR3 is TGTGCCAGCAATGACAGGGACTATGGCTACACCTTC. It codes for CASNDRDYGYTF.